This note documents a single TCR beta chain sequence. Its matching antigen is unknown. What was sequenced were expressed TCRB transcripts, since all of the isolated RNA had been reverse transcribed. Some clones are missing from TCRdb's copy, which holds only in-frame ones; the method was immunoSEQ multiplex PCR. The repertoire holds 150,000 or so clones, with 7.5% to 9.5% as singletons. This specimen belongs to a study of beta chain features in type 1 diabetes. Looking at the study overall: The study examined about 110,000,000 sorted cells across all samples. General study points: Patients with Type 1 diabetes showed moderately but significantly shorter TCRB CDR3s in all four CD4+ subsets.

With 1 base removed from V and 6 bases from J, the gap between germline ends came to 8 bases. The CDR3 is 13 amino acids. In germline, CDR1 is SGHAT, CDR2 FQDESV (reference sequence). Sequencing was performed on central memory CD4+ T cells from blood. This TCR was sampled from a woman aged 18-35 years in good health. The chain has TRBV11-1 and TRBJ2-3; no reliable D call. The CDR3 bases are TGTGCCAGCAGCTTAGGTCAACGGGATACGCAGTATTTT. Translation gives CASSLGQRDTQYF.